This T cell receptor (beta chain) was retrieved from a study of identical twins (dated by TCRdb to the mid-2010s). Regarding the study in general: To test whether fetal clonotypes persist, this study deep-sequenced TCR alpha and beta repertoires from monozygotic twins, from unrelated adults of various ages, and from cord blood. To rule out contamination, the twin experiments were replicated at different times with different library preparation protocols. What the research found in general, with its limitations: In monozygotic twins, recombination models systematically underestimated out-of-frame TCR alpha sharing, but the models matched the sharing seen between unrelated individuals. Invariant T cells such as MAIT and iNKT could partly confound zero-insertion analyses, though diverse VJ usage argued against this for most clonotypes. Abundant cord blood beta clonotypes had fewer insertions, young adult naive repertoires showed a similar but weaker trend, and memory repertoires showed no such trend. Out-of-frame TCR alpha sequences shared between twins showed an excess of low generation-probability sequences compared with coincidental sharing between unrelated individuals. A weaker excess of twin sharing was found in beta out-of-frame sequences because the signal-to-noise ratio was lowered by fewer shared sequences. Because the same donors could not be followed over many years, the conclusions depended on cross-sectional statistical analysis.

The junction carries 9 bases between V and J, which are trimmed by 3 bases and 1 base respectively. Including cysteine and phenylalanine, the CDR3 has 14 amino acids. Kept here is only the CDR3 DNA, which spans 42 bases and is read in frame from base 1. The table lists this clonotype with many counts. Its antigen remains undetermined. Base qualities are not provided; no much larger clone lies one nucleotide away. Every donor was a healthy Caucasian. The twin cohort consisted of three pairs of female monozygotic twins, all aged about 18 to 30 years. Positive isolation kits from Invitrogen were used to isolate the CD4+ and CD8+ T cell populations. Library preparation used 5' RACE. The run used an Illumina HiSeq 2000. A universal primer binding site was introduced by template switching, and a unique molecular identifier was present in the final cDNA, enabling accurate counting of TCR cDNA molecules. Specific primers in the conserved constant-segment region were used to synthesize first-strand cDNA for TCR alpha and beta chains. To control for contamination, every cDNA library carried two barcodes: a SMART-Mk sample barcode plus Illumina barcodes. TruSeq adapter sequences along with Illumina sample barcodes were introduced in two successive PCR steps. The Illumina HiSeq platform was used with custom primers to sequence TCR alpha and beta cDNA libraries. The source study handled its data this way. MiGEC processed the raw reads to extract unique molecular identifiers, while MiXCR was used to determine the CDR3 positions. Recombination models were inferred per individual with the repgenHMM and IGoR tools using an EM algorithm. Shared clonotype analysis was performed with the tcR package in R, normalizing sharing by the product of cloneset sizes. To study raw recombination free of thymic and clonal selection effects, out-of-frame nonproductive sequences were analyzed. The public reads were run again by TCRdb, first through fastp at Q25 and then through MiXCR, and only productive beta chains were kept. Rows with a matching CDR3 protein are joined into one entry that keeps the most common DNA and genes. The V and J calls reflect TCRdb's pipeline rather than the authors' work. The sample yields approximately 470,000 distinct CDR3 sequences; around 14% were counted once. The ten largest clones add up to approximately 0.52% of the sample.

Separately, the same data were catalogued under a study of yellow fever vaccine responses in identical twins. The second study reports: The T cell response to vaccination in identical twins was reported by the authors to appear partly convergent and partly personalized. Focusing on identical twins, the study followed the T cell clones that responded to the vaccine, and did so with precision.

The chain uses TRBV12-3 or TRBV12-4 and TRBJ1-1; TRBD1 is perhaps the D gene, given 6 matching bases. This sequence was found in a woman aged 18-35 years in good health. The sample comprised CD4+ T cells sorted from blood. This receptor has the CDR3 CASSLLGANTEAFF. The sequenced DNA: TGTGCCAGCAGTTTGCTGGGGGCGAACACTGAAGCTTTCTTT.